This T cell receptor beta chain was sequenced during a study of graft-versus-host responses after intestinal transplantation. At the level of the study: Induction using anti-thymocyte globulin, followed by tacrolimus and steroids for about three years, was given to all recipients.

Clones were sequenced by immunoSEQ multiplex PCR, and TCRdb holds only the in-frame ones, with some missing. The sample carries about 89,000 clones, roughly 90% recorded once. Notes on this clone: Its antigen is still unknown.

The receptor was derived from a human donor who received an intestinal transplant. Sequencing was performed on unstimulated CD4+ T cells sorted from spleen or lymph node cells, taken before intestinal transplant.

CDR3 sequence (DNA): TGTGCCAGCAGCGTAAGACAGGGGGACACTGAAGCTTTCTTT. It codes for CASSVRQGDTEAFF. The rearrangement uses TRBV9 and TRBJ1-1, with 9 bases matching TRBD1. V lost 1 base to trimming and J lost 3 bases; unmatched junction nucleotides: 1. This CDR3 region has 14 residues. Germline CDR1 is SGDLS and CDR2 is YYNGEE.